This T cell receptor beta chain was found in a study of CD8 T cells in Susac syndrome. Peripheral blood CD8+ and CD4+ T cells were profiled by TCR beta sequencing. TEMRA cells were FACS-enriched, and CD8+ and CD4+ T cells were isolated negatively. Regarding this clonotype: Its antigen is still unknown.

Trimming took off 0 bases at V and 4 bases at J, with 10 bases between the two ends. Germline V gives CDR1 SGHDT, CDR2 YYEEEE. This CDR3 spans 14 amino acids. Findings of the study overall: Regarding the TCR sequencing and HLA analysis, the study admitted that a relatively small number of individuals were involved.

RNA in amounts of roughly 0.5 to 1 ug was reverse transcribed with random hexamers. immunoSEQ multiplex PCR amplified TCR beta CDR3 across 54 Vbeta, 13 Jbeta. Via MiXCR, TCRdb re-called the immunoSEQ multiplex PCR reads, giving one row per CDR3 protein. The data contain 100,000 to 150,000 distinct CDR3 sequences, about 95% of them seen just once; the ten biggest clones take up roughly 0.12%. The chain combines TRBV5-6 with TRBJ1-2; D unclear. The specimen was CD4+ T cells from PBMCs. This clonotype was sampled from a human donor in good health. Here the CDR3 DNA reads TGTGCCAGCAGCTTGGCGGGGATGGGCTATGGCTACACCTTC. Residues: CASSLAGMGYGYTF.